This T cell receptor beta chain was profiled in a study of T cells after yellow fever vaccination. Findings and caveats of the study: FACS-sorted repertoires might harbor abundant contaminating clonotypes from the bulk population.

On this clonotype itself: Its target is unknown.

The V gene end was trimmed by 3 bases and the J gene end by 10 bases; junction bases not matched to a gene: 10. Germline V CDR1 and CDR2: SGDLS, YYNGEE. The CDR3 extends over 15 amino acids. TCRdb passed the 5' RACE reads through MiXCR, listing each CDR3 protein once. This sample has about 550,000 distinct CDR3 sequences; roughly a fifth occur once, and the top ten carry roughly 13%. This chain uses TRBV9 with TRBJ2-3, with 11 positions matching TRBD2. This TCR was recovered from a man aged 25-45 years who received the YFV17D yellow fever vaccine. The sample in question was PBMCs, obtained 15 days after the yellow fever booster vaccination. The chain's CDR3 is CASSALAGETRSQYF. The CDR3 DNA reads TGTGCCAGCAGCGCACTAGCGGGAGAGACCCGATCGCAGTATTTT. Filled out from reference TRBV9 and TRBJ2-3, the complete variable domain reads DSGVTQTPKHLITATGQRVTLRCSPRSGDLSVYWYQQSLDQGLQFLIQYYNGEERAKGNILERFSAQQFPDLHSELNLSSLELGDSALYFCASSALAGETRSQYFGPGTRLTVL.